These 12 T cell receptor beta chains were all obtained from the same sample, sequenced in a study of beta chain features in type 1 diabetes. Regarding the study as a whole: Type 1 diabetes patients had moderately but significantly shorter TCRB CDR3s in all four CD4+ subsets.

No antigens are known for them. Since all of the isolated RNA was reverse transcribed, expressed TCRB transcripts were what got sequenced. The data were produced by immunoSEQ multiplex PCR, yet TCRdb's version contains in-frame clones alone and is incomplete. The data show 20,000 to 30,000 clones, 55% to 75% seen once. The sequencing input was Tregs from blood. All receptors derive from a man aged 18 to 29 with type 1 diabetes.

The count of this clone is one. CDR3 DNA: TGTGCCAGCAGCTTACTTGGGGCAGGGAACACTGAAGCTTTCTTT. Encoded protein: CASSLLGAGNTEAFF. The chain recombines TRBV7-2 with TRBJ1-1, with D perhaps TRBD1 (5 bases). This CDR3 has 15 amino acids. Germline CDR1 reads SGHTA; CDR2 reads FQGNSA. V was shortened by 2 bases and J by 1 base, with 11 bases between the two germline ends.

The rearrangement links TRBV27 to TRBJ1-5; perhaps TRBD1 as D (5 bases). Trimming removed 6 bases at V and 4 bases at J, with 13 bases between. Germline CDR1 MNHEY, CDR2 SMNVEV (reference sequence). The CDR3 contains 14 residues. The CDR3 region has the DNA TGTGCCAGCAGCCGCAACAGGAAGAATCAGCCCCAGCATTTT. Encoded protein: CASSRNRKNQPQHF.

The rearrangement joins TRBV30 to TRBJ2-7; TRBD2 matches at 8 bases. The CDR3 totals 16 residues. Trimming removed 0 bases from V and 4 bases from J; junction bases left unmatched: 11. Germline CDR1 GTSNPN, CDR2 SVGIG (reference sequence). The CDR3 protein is CAWSVAEGLVGYEQYF. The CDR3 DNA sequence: TGTGCCTGGAGTGTAGCGGAGGGACTAGTGGGTTACGAGCAGTACTTC.

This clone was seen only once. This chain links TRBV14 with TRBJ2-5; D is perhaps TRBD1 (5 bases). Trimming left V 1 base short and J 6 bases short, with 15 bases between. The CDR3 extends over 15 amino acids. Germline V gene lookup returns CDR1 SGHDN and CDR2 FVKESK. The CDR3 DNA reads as TGTGCCAGCAGCCAAGTCCAGGGTTTACGTCAGACCCAGTACTTC. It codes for CASSQVQGLRQTQYF.

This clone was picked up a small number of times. This chain's CDR3 is CASSPGTANTEAFF. CDR3 DNA sequence: TGTGCCAGCAGTCCTGGGACAGCCAACACTGAAGCTTTCTTT. This chain joins TRBV5-4 and TRBJ1-1; 7 positions agree with TRBD1. V gave up 5 bases and J gave up 2 bases; unmatched junction bases: 6. Germline values: CDR1 SGHNT, CDR2 YYREEE (reference sequence). There are 14 residues in the CDR3.

CDR3 in DNA: TGTGCCAGCAGCTCGGGACCAGGGGCTTACTCCTACGAGCAGTACTTC. It codes for CASSSGPGAYSYEQYF. This chain joins TRBV5-4 and TRBJ2-7, with D perhaps TRBD1 (6 bases). Germline loops: CDR1 SGHNT, CDR2 YYREEE (reference sequence). V gave up 3 bases and J gave up 0 bases, with 16 bases separating them. The CDR3 runs 16 residues.

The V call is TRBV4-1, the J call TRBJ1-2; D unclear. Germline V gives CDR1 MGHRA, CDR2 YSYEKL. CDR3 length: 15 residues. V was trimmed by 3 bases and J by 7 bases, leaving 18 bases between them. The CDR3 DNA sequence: TGCGCCAGCAGCCAGAACTCAAGGTCGGGGTTTGGCTACACCTTC. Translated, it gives CASSQNSRSGFGYTF.

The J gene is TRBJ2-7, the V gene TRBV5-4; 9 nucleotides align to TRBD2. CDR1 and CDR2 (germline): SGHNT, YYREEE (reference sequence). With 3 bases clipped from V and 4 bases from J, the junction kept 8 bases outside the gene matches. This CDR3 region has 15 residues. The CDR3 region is CASSYRLAEDYEQYF. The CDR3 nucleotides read TGTGCCAGCAGCTACAGACTAGCGGAGGATTACGAGCAGTACTTC.

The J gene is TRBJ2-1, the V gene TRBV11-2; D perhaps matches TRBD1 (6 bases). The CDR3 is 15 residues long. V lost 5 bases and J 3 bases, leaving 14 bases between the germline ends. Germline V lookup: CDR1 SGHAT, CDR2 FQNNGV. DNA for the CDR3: TGTGCCAGCAGCCCTTCGACAGGAGACTACAATGAGCAGTTCTTC. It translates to CASSPSTGDYNEQFF. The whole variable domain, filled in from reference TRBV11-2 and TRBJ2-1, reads EAGVAQSPRYKIIEKRQSVAFWCNPISGHATLYWYQQILGQGPKLLIQFQNNGVVDDSQLPKDRFSAERLKGVDSTLKIQPAKLEDSAVYLCASSPSTGDYNEQFFGPGTRLTVL.

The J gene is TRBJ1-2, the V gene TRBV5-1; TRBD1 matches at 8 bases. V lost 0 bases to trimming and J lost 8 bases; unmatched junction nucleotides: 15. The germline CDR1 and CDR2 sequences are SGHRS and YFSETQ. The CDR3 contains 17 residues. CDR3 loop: CASSLVPGGDFGSGYTF. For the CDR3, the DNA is TGCGCCAGCAGCTTGGTTCCAGGGGGCGACTTTGGATCGGGCTACACCTTC.

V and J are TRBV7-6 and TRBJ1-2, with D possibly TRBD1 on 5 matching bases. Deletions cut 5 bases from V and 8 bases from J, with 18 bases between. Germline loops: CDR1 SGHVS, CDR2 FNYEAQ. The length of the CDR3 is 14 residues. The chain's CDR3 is CASSQGPAGHGYTF. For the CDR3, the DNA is TGTGCCAGCAGCCAAGGCCCGGCAGGGCACGGCTACACCTTC.

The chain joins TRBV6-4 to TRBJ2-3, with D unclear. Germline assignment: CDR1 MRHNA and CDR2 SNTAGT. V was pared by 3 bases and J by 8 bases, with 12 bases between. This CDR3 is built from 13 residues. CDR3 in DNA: TGTGCCAGCAGTGATCTGACTGGGTCTACGCAGTATTTT. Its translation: CASSDLTGSTQYF.